These T cell receptor beta chains were read from a single sample in a study of graft-versus-host responses after intestinal transplantation. Repertoires were generated with immunoSEQ multiplex PCR, while TCRdb's copy carries only in-frame clones and drops some. The sample carries 89,000 or so clones, roughly 80% recorded once. Antigens of these TCRs are unknown. Sequences were derived from unstimulated CD4+ T cells sorted from spleen or lymph node cells, sampled before intestinal transplant. These receptors were obtained from a human donor who received an intestinal transplant. The CDR3 runs from the conserved cysteine through the conserved F or W. Fields, in order: J gene, D gene, clone size, V gene, CDR3 protein, CDR3 DNA. The D gene is left open where the match is weak. Expanded clones get a size class; other rows say once, few or many, or leave the size out.

TRBJ2-7 NA NA TRBV6-4 CASRLGESSYEQYF TGTGCCAGCAGACTAGGCGAAAGCTCCTACGAGCAGTACTTC
TRBJ2-3 TRBD1 NA TRBV6-5 CASRGQSTDTQYF TGTGCCAGCAGGGGACAGAGCACAGATACGCAGTATTTT
TRBJ2-1 NA NA TRBV10-3 CAISESRENEQFF TGTGCCATCAGTGAGTCAAGGGAGAATGAGCAGTTCTTC
TRBJ2-1 TRBD2 NA TRBV5-1 CASSLPLLAGGQFANEQFF TGCGCCAGCAGCTTGCCATTACTAGCGGGAGGGCAATTCGCCAATGAGCAGTTCTTC
TRBJ2-5 NA NA TRBV30 CAWSRSSPFGKTQYF TGTGCCTGGAGTAGATCGTCACCATTCGGGAAGACCCAGTACTTC
TRBJ1-2 TRBD1 NA TRBV7-8 CASTLEGDSYGYTF TGTGCCAGCACCCTTGAGGGGGACAGCTATGGCTACACCTTC
TRBJ1-1 NA NA TRBV15 CATSTGQMNTEAFF TGTGCCACTTCGACAGGACAAATGAACACTGAAGCTTTCTTT
TRBJ1-4 NA few TRBV5-1 CASSLNSPTNEKLFF TGCGCCAGCAGCTTGAATAGTCCAACTAATGAAAAACTGTTTTTT
TRBJ1-3 TRBD1 NA TRBV7-2 CASSFPPVDRGNTIYF TGTGCCAGCAGCTTCCCCCCGGTGGACAGGGGAAACACCATATATTTT
TRBJ2-2 NA NA TRBV28 CASSLVQGTAGELFF TGTGCCAGCAGTTTGGTTCAGGGTACAGCCGGGGAGCTGTTTTTT
TRBJ2-1 NA NA TRBV19 CASSTQPRIRMENEQFF TGTGCCAGTAGTACCCAGCCGCGCATCAGAATGGAGAATGAGCAGTTCTTC
TRBJ2-2 NA NA TRBV18 CASSPPGEGAPNTGELFF TGTGCCAGCTCACCACCAGGGGAAGGGGCCCCGAACACCGGGGAGCTGTTTTTT
TRBJ1-1 NA NA TRBV10-3 CAIRPQGNTEAFF TGTGCCATCAGGCCGCAGGGAAACACTGAAGCTTTCTTT
TRBJ1-1 TRBD1 NA TRBV5-6 CASGRTGTEAFF TGTGCCAGCGGACGGACAGGGACTGAAGCTTTCTTT
TRBJ1-4 NA NA TRBV18 CASSRPGSMPEKLFF TGTGCCAGCTCACGCCCCGGTAGCATGCCCGAAAAACTGTTTTTT
TRBJ2-7 TRBD2 NA TRBV4-2 CASSSLAGAGSYEQYF TGTGCCAGCAGCAGCCTAGCGGGAGCCGGCTCCTACGAGCAGTACTTC
TRBJ2-5 TRBD2 NA TRBV10-2 CASSDTSGKETQYF TGCGCCAGCAGTGATACTAGCGGGAAAGAGACCCAGTACTTC
TRBJ2-5 TRBD2 NA TRBV28 CASRPRGGVETQYF TGTGCCAGCAGACCCCGGGGGGGGGTGGAGACCCAGTACTTC
TRBJ1-1 TRBD1 NA TRBV4-1 CASSLKQGAGDEAFF TGCGCCAGCAGCCTTAAACAGGGGGCAGGAGATGAAGCTTTCTTT
TRBJ2-5 NA once TRBV7-6 CASSLDRGQETQYF TGTGCCAGCAGCCTGGACAGAGGGCAAGAGACCCAGTACTTC
TRBJ2-1 NA few TRBV4-1 CASSQDRPGNEQFF TGCGCCAGCAGCCAAGATCGTCCCGGGAATGAGCAGTTCTTC
TRBJ2-7 TRBD2 NA TRBV27 CASGTRLYEQYF TGTGCCAGTGGGACTAGGTTATACGAGCAGTACTTC
TRBJ2-5 NA NA TRBV4-1 CASSQLWGVIQETQYF TGCGCCAGCAGCCAACTCTGGGGCGTGATACAAGAGACCCAGTACTTC
TRBJ1-4 TRBD1 NA TRBV5-8 CASSRGTGDGEKLFF TGTGCCAGCAGCCGCGGGACAGGGGATGGTGAAAAACTGTTTTTT
TRBJ2-7 NA NA TRBV11-2 CASSLYYPGSYEQYF TGTGCCAGCAGCTTATATTACCCAGGGTCATACGAGCAGTACTTC
TRBJ2-5 NA NA TRBV28 CASSDDRKTQYF TGTGCCAGCAGCGACGACAGGAAGACCCAGTACTTC